Below, 5 T cell receptor beta chains from the same sample are listed, as sequenced in a study of cytomegalovirus exposure and HLA in healthy donors. Amplification used 60 Vbeta primers and 13 Jbeta primers. Data came from immunoSEQ multiplex PCR; TCRdb stores just in-frame clones and leaves some out. Of 140,000 or so clones in the sample, around three fifths were seen once. The specimen sequenced was PBMCs. Receptors were obtained from a male donor in good health and CMV-seronegative.

This rearrangement joins TRBV7-7 to TRBJ2-7, with D perhaps TRBD2 (5 bases). This CDR3 contains 13 residues. Trimming pared 1 base from V and 7 bases from J, leaving 11 bases between. From germline, CDR1 is SSHAT and CDR2 FNYEAQ (reference sequence). The CDR3 DNA reads as TGTGCCAGCAGCTTAGTTCGGGGTCAAGAGCAGTACTTC. Translating it yields CASSLVRGQEQYF.

This rearrangement joins TRBV6-5 to TRBJ2-3; 7 positions match TRBD2. Unmatched junction bases numbered 2, after V lost 8 bases and J lost 3 bases. The germline V gene has CDR1 MNHEY and CDR2 SVGAGI. This CDR3 spans 12 amino acids. DNA of the CDR3: TGTGCCAGCCTCGGGGGGACAGATACGCAGTATTTT. It yields the protein CASLGGTDTQYF.

The V call is TRBV5-1, the J call TRBJ2-3; D is possibly TRBD1 (6 bases). Germline V gene lookup returns CDR1 SGHRS and CDR2 YFSETQ. The CDR3 consists of 15 residues. V lost 3 bases and J lost 3, with 14 bases in between. CDR3 in DNA: TGCGCCAGCAGCTCGAATCCGCAGGGGACAGATACGCAGTATTTT. Translating gives CASSSNPQGTDTQYF.

V gene TRBV4-3 combines with J gene TRBJ2-3; D gene uncertain. From germline, CDR1 is LGHNA and CDR2 YSLEER. This CDR3 is built from 15 residues. V gave up 4 bases and J gave up 1 base, with 12 bases separating them. CDR3 sequence reads: CASSRGGFGTDTQYF. The CDR3 DNA reads as TGCGCCAGCAGCCGCGGCGGTTTTGGCACAGATACGCAGTATTTT.

The rearrangement joins TRBV4-1 to TRBJ1-1; maybe TRBD1 (5 bases). Per germline, CDR1 MGHRA and CDR2 YSYEKL. This CDR3 has 14 amino acids. Trimming removed 3 bases from V and 4 bases from J, with 12 bases in between. The CDR3, as DNA: TGCGCCAGCAGCCATGATACAGGCGGCACTGAAGCTTTCTTT. Residues: CASSHDTGGTEAFF.